This T cell receptor (beta chain) was sequenced for a study of blood T cell repertoires in COVID-19. Generated by immunoSEQ multiplex PCR, the TCRdb table keeps only in-frame clones and is missing some. The sample carries approximately 75,000 clones, over 80% recorded once. Only one count was recorded for this clone. Germline-derived CDR1 and CDR2 are MNHNY and SVGAGI (reference sequence). With V trimmed by 6 bases and J by 3 bases, 3 bases remained unmatched. The CDR3 is 14 amino acids. This sequence was found in an elderly woman with acute or convalescent COVID-19. The chain has TRBV6-6 and TRBJ1-1, with 11 bases lining up with TRBD1. The sample was peripheral blood. The CDR3 protein is CASSWTGGDTEAFF. The CDR3 nucleotides read TGTGCCAGCAGCTGGACAGGGGGCGACACTGAAGCTTTCTTT.